This T cell receptor (beta chain) was profiled in a study of cytomegalovirus exposure and HLA in healthy donors. As concerns this clone: Its antigen is still unknown.

Among the roughly 120 subjects of the validation cohort, separate from the 666-subject first cohort, were the donors. Study-level findings and limits: Cytomegalovirus-associated status was assigned to approximately 160 TCR beta chains. Published work reported that the classifier diagnosed cytomegalovirus status with high specificity and sensitivity. Rarity marked most TCR sequences, yet some public TCRs occurred in many donors.

TCRdb's table, derived via immunoSEQ multiplex PCR, lists solely in-frame clones and lacks some. Of approximately 82,000 clones listed, 95% are singletons. CDR1 is SGHNT, CDR2 YYREEE, per germline (reference sequence). Trimming cost V 1 base and J 1 base, with 12 bases left between them. The CDR3 covers 16 residues. This receptor was identified in a woman under 30 in good health and CMV-seronegative. The V and J genes are TRBV5-4 and TRBJ2-1; D uncertain. Sequenced sample: PBMCs. CDR3: CASSLRLGLSYNEQFF. The CDR3, as DNA: TGTGCCAGCAGCTTGAGGTTGGGCCTATCCTACAATGAGCAGTTCTTC.